This T cell receptor beta chain is from a study of cytomegalovirus exposure and HLA in healthy donors. Study summary: A previous analysis identified approximately 120 million unique TCR beta sequences derived from 180 million or so T cells. Roughly 80 million unique TCRs from HLA-typed donors were held in an early data release.

Points from the study as a whole: Versus the approximately 670-donor mean, an Asian-associated ancestry cluster reportedly showed fewer N-insertions in a later analysis.

On this clone itself: The antigen remains unidentified.

PCR amplification relied on 60 Vbeta primers (plus 13 Jbeta primers). TCRdb's copy holds only in-frame clones and misses some; the assay was immunoSEQ multiplex PCR. The profile shows about 70,000 clones, around 68% of them singletons. In germline, CDR1 is SQVTM, CDR2 ANQGSEA. V was clipped by 5 bases and J by 1 base; unmatched bases: 4. This CDR3 has 13 residues. The rearrangement joins TRBV29-1 to TRBJ1-1; 7 bases match TRBD1. The sequenced sample was PBMCs. The clonotype originates from a woman in her twenties or thirties in good health and CMV-seronegative. CDR3 sequence (DNA): TGCAGCGTTCACAGGGGATCGAACACTGAAGCTTTCTTT. Amino acids: CSVHRGSNTEAFF. The entire variable domain, with the rest obtained from reference TRBV29-1 and TRBJ1-1, is as follows: SAVISQKPSRDICQRGTSLTIQCQVDSQVTMMFWYRQQPGQSLTLIATANQGSEATYESGFVIDKFPISRPNLTFSTLTVSNMSPEDSSIYLCSVHRGSNTEAFFGQGTRLTVV.